The source of this TCR beta chain is a study of blood T cell repertoires in COVID-19. On the study more broadly: Samples came from the United States, Italy and Spain, spanning acute and convalescent COVID-19.

The CDR3 runs 18 residues. V lost 3 bases and J lost 1; bases outside the gene matches: 12. CDR1 and CDR2 from the germline V gene are LGHDT and YNNKEL (reference sequence). Source study methods: Amplified reference gene primers provided the basis for estimating nucleated cell counts. Sequencing used immunoSEQ multiplex PCR; TCRdb keeps in-frame clones, though not all of them. Clone size and V and J calls were adopted from that table, with D and trimming inferred from the DNA. The sample yields 200,000 to 250,000 clones, around 83% seen once. This TCR was sampled from a woman in her 50s with COVID-19, enrolled during active disease. The sample was peripheral blood. The chain couples TRBV3-1 (or the pseudogene TRBV3-2) to TRBJ2-3; 8 positions match TRBD2. CDR3 sequence reads: CASSQRGLAGLRTDTQYF. CDR3 bases: TGTGCCAGCAGCCAGCGCGGTTTAGCGGGACTACGCACAGATACGCAGTATTTT.